The entry below gives a single TCR beta chain sequence along with its context. Its antigen remains unidentified. These data originate in a study of blood T cells in healthy people across ages. Whole-study results and caveats: Investigators treated diversity estimates from one million T cells as underestimates. As age increased, TCR beta diversity per million T cells fell in a roughly linear fashion.

The second PCR ran about 6 to 11 cycles with a sample-barcoded 5' primer and J-beta primers. Each cDNA molecule, via a template-switch adaptor with 12 random nucleotides, was tagged. TCRdb redid the calling of the 5' RACE reads with MiXCR, one entry per CDR3 protein. Altogether 700,000 to 850,000 distinct CDR3 sequences are present, roughly 50% being singletons, with the ten largest covering about 38%. Every sample gave at least 5.5 micrograms of total RNA when it was extracted. Deletions cut 0 bases from V and 6 bases from J, with 15 bases between. Germline CDR1 reads DFQATT; CDR2 reads SNEGSKA (reference sequence). This CDR3 comprises 15 residues.

The clonotype originates from an elderly man in good health. The chain uses TRBV20-1 and TRBJ2-1, with a weak D call TRBD2 (6 bases). The source material was blood. The CDR3 DNA sequence: TGCAGTGCTAGAGACCCCGGGACTCTGGTCAATGAGCAGTTCTTC. Translation: CSARDPGTLVNEQFF.